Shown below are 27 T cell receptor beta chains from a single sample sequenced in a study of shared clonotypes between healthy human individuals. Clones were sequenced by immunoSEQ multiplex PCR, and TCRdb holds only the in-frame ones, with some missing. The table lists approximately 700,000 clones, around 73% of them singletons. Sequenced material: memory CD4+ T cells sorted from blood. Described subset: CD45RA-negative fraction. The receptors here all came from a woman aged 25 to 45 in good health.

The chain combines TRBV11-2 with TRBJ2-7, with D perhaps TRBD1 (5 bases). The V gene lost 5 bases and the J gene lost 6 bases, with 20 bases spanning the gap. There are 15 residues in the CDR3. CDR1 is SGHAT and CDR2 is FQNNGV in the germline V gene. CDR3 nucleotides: TGTGCCAGCAGCGCCCAACCACACAGGAATAGCGAGCAGTACTTC. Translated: CASSAQPHRNSEQYF.

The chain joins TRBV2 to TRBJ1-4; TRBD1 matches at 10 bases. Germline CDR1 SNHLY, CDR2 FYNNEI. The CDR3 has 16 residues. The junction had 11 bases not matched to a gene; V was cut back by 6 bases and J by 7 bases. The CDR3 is CASRPRQGARGEKLFF. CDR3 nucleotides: TGTGCCAGCAGACCCCGACAGGGGGCGCGGGGTGAAAAACTGTTTTTT.

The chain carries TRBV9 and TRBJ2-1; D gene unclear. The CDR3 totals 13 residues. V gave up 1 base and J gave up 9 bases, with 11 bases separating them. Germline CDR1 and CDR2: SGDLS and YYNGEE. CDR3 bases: TGTGCCAGCAGCGTATCGTGGGCAACTGAGCAGTTCTTC. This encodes CASSVSWATEQFF.

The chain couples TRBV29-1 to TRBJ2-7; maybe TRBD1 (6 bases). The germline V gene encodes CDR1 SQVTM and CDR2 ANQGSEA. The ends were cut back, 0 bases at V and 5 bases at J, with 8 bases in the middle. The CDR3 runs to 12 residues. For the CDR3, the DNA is TGCAGCGTTGAAGAGGGGGCTCACGAGCAGTACTTC. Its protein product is CSVEEGAHEQYF.

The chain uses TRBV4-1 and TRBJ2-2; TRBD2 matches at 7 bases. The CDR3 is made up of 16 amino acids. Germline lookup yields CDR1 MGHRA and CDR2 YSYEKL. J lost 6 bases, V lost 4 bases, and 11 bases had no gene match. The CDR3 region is CASSRGLVGMAGELFF. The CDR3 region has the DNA TGCGCCAGCAGCCGTGGACTAGTGGGAATGGCCGGGGAGCTGTTTTTT.

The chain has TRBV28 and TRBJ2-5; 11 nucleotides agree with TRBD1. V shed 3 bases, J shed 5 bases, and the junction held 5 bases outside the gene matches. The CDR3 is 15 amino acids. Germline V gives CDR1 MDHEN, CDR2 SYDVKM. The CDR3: CASSFRDRGIETQYF. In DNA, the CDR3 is TGTGCCAGCAGTTTTCGGGACAGGGGGATCGAGACCCAGTACTTC. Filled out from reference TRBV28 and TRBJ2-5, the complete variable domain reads DVKVTQSSRYLVKRTGEKVFLECVQDMDHENMFWYRQDPGLGLRLIYFSYDVKMKEKGDIPEGYSVSREKKERFSLILESASTNQTSMYLCASSFRDRGIETQYFGPGTRLLVL.

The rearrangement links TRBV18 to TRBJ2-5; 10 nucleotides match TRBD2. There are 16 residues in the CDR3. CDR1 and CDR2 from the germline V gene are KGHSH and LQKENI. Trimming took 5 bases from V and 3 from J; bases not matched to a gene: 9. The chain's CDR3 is CASSSSLAGGKETQYF. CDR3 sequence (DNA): TGTGCCAGCTCATCATCCTTAGCGGGAGGTAAAGAGACCCAGTACTTC.

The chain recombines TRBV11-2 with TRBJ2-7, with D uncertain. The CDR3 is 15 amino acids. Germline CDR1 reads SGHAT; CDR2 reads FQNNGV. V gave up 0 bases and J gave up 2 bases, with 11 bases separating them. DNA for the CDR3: TGTGCCAGCAGCTTAGACGGGTTCCAACCCTACGAGCAGTACTTC. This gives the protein CASSLDGFQPYEQYF. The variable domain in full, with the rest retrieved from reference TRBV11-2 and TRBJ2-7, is EAGVAQSPRYKIIEKRQSVAFWCNPISGHATLYWYQQILGQGPKLLIQFQNNGVVDDSQLPKDRFSAERLKGVDSTLKIQPAKLEDSAVYLCASSLDGFQPYEQYFGPGTRLTVT.

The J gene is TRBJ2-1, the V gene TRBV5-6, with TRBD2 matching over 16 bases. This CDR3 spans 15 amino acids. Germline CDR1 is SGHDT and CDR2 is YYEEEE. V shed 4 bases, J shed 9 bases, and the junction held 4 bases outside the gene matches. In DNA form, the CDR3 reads TGTGCCAGCAGCACAGGGACTAGCGGGAGGGCTGAGCAGTTCTTC. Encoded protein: CASSTGTSGRAEQFF.

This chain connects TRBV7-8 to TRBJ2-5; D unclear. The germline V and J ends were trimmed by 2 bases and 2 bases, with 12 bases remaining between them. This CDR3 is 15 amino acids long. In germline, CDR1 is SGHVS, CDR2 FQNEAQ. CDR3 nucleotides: TGTGCCAGCAGCTTAAACCCGGCCCCACAAGAGACCCAGTACTTC. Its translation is CASSLNPAPQETQYF.

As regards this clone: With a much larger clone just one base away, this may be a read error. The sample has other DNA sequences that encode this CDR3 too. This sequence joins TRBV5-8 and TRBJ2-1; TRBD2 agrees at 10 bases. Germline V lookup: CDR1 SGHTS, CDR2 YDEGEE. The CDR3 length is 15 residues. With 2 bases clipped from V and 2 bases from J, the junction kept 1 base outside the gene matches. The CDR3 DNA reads TGTGCCAGCAGCTTAGGGACTAGCGCCTACAATGAGCAGTTCTTC. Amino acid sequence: CASSLGTSAYNEQFF.

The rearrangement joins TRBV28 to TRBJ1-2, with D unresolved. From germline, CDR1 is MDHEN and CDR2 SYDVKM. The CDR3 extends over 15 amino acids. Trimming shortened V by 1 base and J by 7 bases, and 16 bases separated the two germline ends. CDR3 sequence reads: CASSLSPSWGGGYTF. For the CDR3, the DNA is TGTGCCAGCAGTTTATCCCCATCTTGGGGAGGTGGCTACACCTTC.

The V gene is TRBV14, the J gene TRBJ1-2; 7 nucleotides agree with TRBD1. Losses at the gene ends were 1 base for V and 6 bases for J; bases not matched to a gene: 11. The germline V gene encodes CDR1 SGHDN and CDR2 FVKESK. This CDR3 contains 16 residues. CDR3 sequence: CASSQVKTGALDGYTF. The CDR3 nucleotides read TGTGCCAGCAGCCAAGTGAAAACAGGGGCCCTCGATGGCTACACCTTC.

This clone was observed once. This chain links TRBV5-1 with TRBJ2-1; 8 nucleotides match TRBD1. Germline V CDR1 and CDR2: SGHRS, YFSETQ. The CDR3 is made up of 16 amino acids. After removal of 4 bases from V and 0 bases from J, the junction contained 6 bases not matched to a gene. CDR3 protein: CASSRTGLSSYNEQFF. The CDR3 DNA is TGCGCCAGCAGCAGGACAGGGTTGAGCTCCTACAATGAGCAGTTCTTC.

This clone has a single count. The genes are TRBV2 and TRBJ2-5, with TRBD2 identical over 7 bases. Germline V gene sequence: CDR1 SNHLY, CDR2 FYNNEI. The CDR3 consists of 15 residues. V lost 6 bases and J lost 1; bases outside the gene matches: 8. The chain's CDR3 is CASSASGGSQETQYF. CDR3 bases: TGTGCCAGCAGCGCGTCGGGGGGAAGCCAAGAGACCCAGTACTTC.

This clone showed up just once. DNA for the CDR3: TGTGCCAGCAGCTTGAAGACTAGCGGAGTGGCAGATACGCAGTATTTT. It translates to CASSLKTSGVADTQYF. The chain is built from TRBV5-6 and TRBJ2-3; the match to TRBD2 covers 9 bases. The CDR3 consists of 16 residues. Trimming cost V 1 base and J 4 bases; bases outside gene matches: 7. CDR1 SGHDT and CDR2 YYEEEE come from the germline V gene.

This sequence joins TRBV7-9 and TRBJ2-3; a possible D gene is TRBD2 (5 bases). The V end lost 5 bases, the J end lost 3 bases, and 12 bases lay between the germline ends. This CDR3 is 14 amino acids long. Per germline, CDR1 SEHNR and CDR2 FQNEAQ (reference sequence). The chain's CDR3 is CASSQPTRTDTQYF. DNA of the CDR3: TGTGCCAGCAGCCAACCCACTAGAACAGATACGCAGTATTTT. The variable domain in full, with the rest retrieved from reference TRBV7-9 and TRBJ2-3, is DTGVSQNPRHKITKRGQNVTFRCDPISEHNRLYWYRQTLGQGPEFLTYFQNEAQLEKSRLLSDRFSAERPKGSFSTLEIQRTEQGDSAMYLCASSQPTRTDTQYFGPGTRLTVL.

CDR3 in DNA: TGTGCCAGCAGTTTACCCCAGGAAGGCTACACCTTC. Its translation is CASSLPQEGYTF. V and J are TRBV28 and TRBJ1-2; D gene ambiguous. The V end lost 2 bases, the J end lost 8 bases, and 9 bases lay between the germline ends. CDR1 is MDHEN, CDR2 SYDVKM, per germline. There are 12 residues in the CDR3.

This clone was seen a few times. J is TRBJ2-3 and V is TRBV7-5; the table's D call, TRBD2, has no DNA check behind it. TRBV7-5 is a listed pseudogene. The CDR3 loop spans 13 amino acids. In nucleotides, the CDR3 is TGTGTCAGAAGCTTATTTAGCCGAGATACGCAGTATTTT. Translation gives CVRSLFSRDTQYF.

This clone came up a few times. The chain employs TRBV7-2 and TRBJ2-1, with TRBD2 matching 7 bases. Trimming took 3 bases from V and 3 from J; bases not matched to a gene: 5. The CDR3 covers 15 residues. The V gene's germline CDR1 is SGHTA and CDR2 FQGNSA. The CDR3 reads CASSFGLAVYNEQFF. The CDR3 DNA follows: TGTGCCAGCAGCTTCGGCCTAGCGGTCTACAATGAGCAGTTCTTC.

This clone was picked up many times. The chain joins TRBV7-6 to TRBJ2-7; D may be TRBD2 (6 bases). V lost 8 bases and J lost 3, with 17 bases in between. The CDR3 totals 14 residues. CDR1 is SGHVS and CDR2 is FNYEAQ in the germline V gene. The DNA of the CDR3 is TGTGCCAGCGTATTGGGGTCGGGGGTCTACGAGCAGTACTTC. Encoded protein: CASVLGSGVYEQYF. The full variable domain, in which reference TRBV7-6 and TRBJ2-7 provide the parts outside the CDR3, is GAGVSQSPRYKVTKRGQDVALRCDPISGHVSLYWYRQALGQGPEFLTYFNYEAQQDKSGLPNDRFSAERPEGSISTLTIQRTEQRDSAMYRCASVLGSGVYEQYFGPGTRLTVT.

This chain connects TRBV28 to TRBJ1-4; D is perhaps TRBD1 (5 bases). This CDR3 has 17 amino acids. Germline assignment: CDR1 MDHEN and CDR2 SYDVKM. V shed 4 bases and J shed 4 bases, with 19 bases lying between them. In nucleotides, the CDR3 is TGTGCCAGCAGTTCGATCTCCGGGGCCGATAATAATGAAAAACTGTTTTTT. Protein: CASSSISGADNNEKLFF.

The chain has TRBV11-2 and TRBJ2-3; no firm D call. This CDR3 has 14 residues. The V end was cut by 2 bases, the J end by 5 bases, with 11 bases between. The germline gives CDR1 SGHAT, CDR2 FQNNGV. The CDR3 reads CASSLYERVDTQYF. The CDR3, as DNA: TGTGCCAGCAGCTTATACGAAAGGGTAGATACGCAGTATTTT. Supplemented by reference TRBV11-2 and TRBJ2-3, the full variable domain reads EAGVAQSPRYKIIEKRQSVAFWCNPISGHATLYWYQQILGQGPKLLIQFQNNGVVDDSQLPKDRFSAERLKGVDSTLKIQPAKLEDSAVYLCASSLYERVDTQYFGPGTRLTVL.

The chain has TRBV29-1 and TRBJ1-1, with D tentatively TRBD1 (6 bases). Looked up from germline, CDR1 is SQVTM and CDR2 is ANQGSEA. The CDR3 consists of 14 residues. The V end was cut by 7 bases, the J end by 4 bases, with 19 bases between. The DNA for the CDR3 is TGCAGCGCAAAAAAAGGGGGGTCGAGCACTGAAGCTTTCTTT. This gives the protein CSAKKGGSSTEAFF.

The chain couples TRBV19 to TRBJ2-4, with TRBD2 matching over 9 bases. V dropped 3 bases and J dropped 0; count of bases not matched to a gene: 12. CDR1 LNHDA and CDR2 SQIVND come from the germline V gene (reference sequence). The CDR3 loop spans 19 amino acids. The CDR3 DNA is TGTGCCAGTAGTATGAGGGCTGGGCTAGCGGGACTAGCCAAAAACATTCAGTACTTC. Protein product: CASSMRAGLAGLAKNIQYF.

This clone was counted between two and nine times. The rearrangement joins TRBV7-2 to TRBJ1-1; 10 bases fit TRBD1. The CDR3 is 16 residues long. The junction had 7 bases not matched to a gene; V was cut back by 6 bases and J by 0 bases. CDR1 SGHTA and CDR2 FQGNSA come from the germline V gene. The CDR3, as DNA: TGTGCCAGCAGAACCGGGACAGGGGTAATGAACACTGAAGCTTTCTTT. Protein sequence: CASRTGTGVMNTEAFF.

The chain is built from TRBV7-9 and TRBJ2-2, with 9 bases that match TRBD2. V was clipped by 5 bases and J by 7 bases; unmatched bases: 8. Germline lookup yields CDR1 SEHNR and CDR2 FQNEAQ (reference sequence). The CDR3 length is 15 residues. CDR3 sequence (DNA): TGTGCCAGCAGCCCAATAGCGGGAGATGTCGGGGAGCTGTTTTTT. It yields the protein CASSPIAGDVGELFF.